These 25 T cell receptor beta chains came from one sample sequenced in a study of T-cell memory formation after mild COVID-19. TCRdb fed the 5' RACE reads into MiXCR, producing one record per CDR3 protein. Among roughly 99,000 distinct CDR3 sequences listed, approximately 15% were seen once. The sequencing sample was made of PBMCs or a T cell subset sorted from them (not recorded which). The receptors come from a man in his late teens or twenties who had mild COVID-19 (a few samples of this study predate the infection). Cell type and time point are not known.

This rearrangement joins TRBV24-1 to TRBJ1-5; D not certain. Germline V gene sequence: CDR1 KGHDR, CDR2 SFDVKD. CDR3 length equals 14 residues. V lost 7 bases and J lost 1, with 10 bases in between. Written as DNA, the CDR3 is TGTGCCACCAGCTCAGACGGAAGCAATCAGCCCCAGCATTTT. This codes for CATSSDGSNQPQHF.

The chain uses TRBV7-9 and TRBJ1-2; 12 nucleotides agree with TRBD1. CDR1 SEHNR and CDR2 FQNEAQ come from the germline V gene (reference sequence). Trimming cost V 5 bases and J 2 bases; bases outside gene matches: 6. The CDR3 sequence is 16 residues long. CDR3 in amino acids: CASSNQGQGANYGYTF. The DNA of the CDR3 is TGTGCCAGCAGCAACCAGGGACAGGGGGCAAACTATGGCTACACCTTC.

This clonotype has more than one count but fewer than ten. The chain employs TRBV4-3 and TRBJ2-3, with D perhaps TRBD2 (6 bases). This CDR3 region has 14 residues. Germline V lookup: CDR1 LGHNA, CDR2 YSLEER. Trimming took 1 base from V and 3 from J, leaving 8 bases between them. CDR3 DNA: TGCGCCAGCAGCCAAGGCGCGGGGACAGATACGCAGTATTTT. Translation: CASSQGAGTDTQYF.

The chain employs TRBV29-1 and TRBJ2-7, with D possibly matching TRBD2 (5 bases). The CDR3 covers 15 residues. V dropped 1 base and J dropped 2 bases, with 15 bases sitting between them. The germline CDR1 and CDR2 sequences are SQVTM and ANQGSEA. The CDR3 nucleotides read TGCAGCGTTGAAGGAAACGGGGAGAGGGCCTACGAGCAGTACTTC. It encodes CSVEGNGERAYEQYF.

The chain uses TRBV5-1 and TRBJ1-2; D not certain. The CDR3 spans 15 residues. The germline V gene encodes CDR1 SGHRS and CDR2 YFSETQ. Trimming took 0 bases from V and 4 from J, leaving 13 bases between them. CDR3 DNA: TGCGCCAGCAGCTTGGCGGCAGGCTCGTCCTATGGCTACACCTTC. Its translation: CASSLAAGSSYGYTF.

This clonotype came up a few times. The J gene is TRBJ2-1, the V gene TRBV7-9, with D perhaps assigned TRBD1 or TRBD2 (6 bases each). Trimming shortened V by 11 bases and J by 6 bases, and 20 bases separated the two germline ends. Germline V gene lookup returns CDR1 SEHNR and CDR2 FQNEAQ (reference sequence). The CDR3 covers 14 residues. The CDR3 bases are TGTGCCGGCGGAGGGCCAGGGGTAGTCAATGAGCAGTTCTTC. The encoded protein is CAGGGPGVVNEQFF. Together with reference TRBV7-9 and TRBJ2-1, the CDR3 gives the full variable domain: DTGVSQNPRHKITKRGQNVTFRCDPISEHNRLYWYRQTLGQGPEFLTYFQNEAQLEKSRLLSDRFSAERPKGSFSTLEIQRTEQGDSAMYLCAGGGPGVVNEQFFGPGTRLTVL.

The V gene is TRBV4-2, the J gene TRBJ2-3; D is uncertain. The germline V gene has CDR1 LGHNA and CDR2 YNFKEQ. The CDR3 totals 12 residues. Trimming pared 0 bases from V and 5 bases from J, leaving 3 bases between. This CDR3 is CASSQDGDTQYF. The CDR3 DNA reads as TGTGCCAGCAGCCAAGACGGAGATACGCAGTATTTT.

A few counts support this clonotype. The rearrangement uses TRBV6-2 or TRBV6-3 and TRBJ1-2, with unresolved D. CDR3 length: 11 amino acids. Germline CDR1 reads MNHEY; CDR2 reads SVGEGT. With 5 bases removed from V and 6 bases from J, the gap between germline ends came to 7 bases. CDR3: CASSAADGYTF. Here the CDR3 DNA reads TGTGCCAGCAGTGCAGCCGATGGCTACACCTTC.

CDR3 protein: CSAISTYYEQYF. CDR3 nucleotide sequence: TGCAGCGCCATATCTACTTACTACGAGCAGTACTTC. The chain couples TRBV29-1 to TRBJ2-7; D uncertain. V lost 7 bases to trimming and J lost 3 bases, with 13 bases between them. The CDR3 loop spans 12 amino acids. From germline, CDR1 is SQVTM and CDR2 ANQGSEA.

The chain combines TRBV9 with TRBJ1-1, with a possible D match to TRBD1 (5 bases). V lost 0 bases to trimming and J lost 4 bases, with 10 bases between them. In germline, CDR1 is SGDLS, CDR2 YYNGEE. This CDR3 is built from 14 residues. CDR3 DNA: TGTGCCAGCAGCGTAGGCGGGGGTCTCACTGAAGCTTTCTTT. It is translated as CASSVGGGLTEAFF. Filled out from reference TRBV9 and TRBJ1-1, the complete variable domain reads DSGVTQTPKHLITATGQRVTLRCSPRSGDLSVYWYQQSLDQGLQFLIQYYNGEERAKGNILERFSAQQFPDLHSELNLSSLELGDSALYFCASSVGGGLTEAFFGQGTRLTVV.

This clonotype has more than one count but fewer than ten. The chain carries TRBV19 and TRBJ2-3; possibly TRBD2 for D (6 bases). The CDR3 sequence is 16 residues long. Germline assignment: CDR1 LNHDA and CDR2 SQIVND (reference sequence). Trimming left V 0 bases short and J 6 bases short, with 16 bases between. CDR3 sequence reads: CASSIERLEVPDTQYF. As DNA, the CDR3 is TGTGCCAGTAGTATAGAACGACTAGAGGTCCCGGATACGCAGTATTTT.

Only a few counts were recorded for this clonotype. V usage is TRBV3-1 and J usage is TRBJ2-1; unclear D gene. Germline V gene data show CDR1 as LGHDT and CDR2 as YNNKEL (reference sequence). Trimming pared 3 bases from V and 9 bases from J, leaving 15 bases between. CDR3 size: 14 residues. CDR3 protein: CASSHDAPSSEQFF. As DNA, the CDR3 is TGTGCCAGCAGCCATGACGCCCCTTCGAGTGAGCAGTTCTTC.

This sequence joins TRBV10-3 and TRBJ2-7; no clear D gene. CDR3 size: 12 residues. V lost 7 bases, J lost 2 bases, and 9 bases lay in between. From germline, CDR1 is ENHRY and CDR2 SYGVKD. CDR3 sequence reads: CAITNGPYEQYF. CDR3 nucleotides: TGTGCCATCACTAACGGGCCCTACGAGCAGTACTTC.

A few counts support this clonotype. The genes are TRBV9 and TRBJ2-7, with TRBD2 as a possible D gene (6 bases). Germline V gene lookup returns CDR1 SGDLS and CDR2 YYNGEE. The V and J ends lost 0 bases and 1 base respectively, with 11 bases between them. The CDR3 sequence is 15 residues long. In nucleotides, the CDR3 is TGTGCCAGCAGCGTAGATCCGGGGGTGTCCTACGAGCAGTACTTC. Translated, it gives CASSVDPGVSYEQYF.

The V gene is TRBV4-3, the J gene TRBJ1-2; a weak D match, TRBD1 (6 bases). CDR3 length: 13 amino acids. Germline values: CDR1 LGHNA, CDR2 YSLEER. Trimming shortened V by 0 bases and J by 5 bases, and 7 bases separated the two germline ends. In DNA form, the CDR3 reads TGCGCCAGCAGCCAAGAGACAGGATATGGCTACACCTTC. Translating gives CASSQETGYGYTF.

This clonotype showed up just a few times. The chain joins TRBV7-6 to TRBJ2-1; 8 bases line up with TRBD1. V shed 1 base and J 7 bases; nucleotides not matched to a gene: 6. The CDR3 contains 15 residues. Germline CDR1 reads SGHVS; CDR2 reads FNYEAQ. CDR3 protein: CASSLGTGFRNEQFF. CDR3 bases: TGTGCCAGCAGCTTAGGGACAGGGTTTCGAAATGAGCAGTTCTTC.

This clonotype was picked up a small number of times. This chain links TRBV6-1 with TRBJ1-5, with 7 nucleotides matching TRBD1. J gave up 3 bases and V 3 bases, and 11 bases lay outside the gene matches. The CDR3 length is 17 residues. Germline lookup yields CDR1 MNHNS and CDR2 SASEGT. CDR3 sequence reads: CASSDPGRTGYNQPQHF. The CDR3 DNA follows: TGTGCCAGCAGTGACCCCGGGAGGACAGGATACAATCAGCCCCAGCATTTT.

This clonotype was counted a few times. The chain combines TRBV19 with TRBJ1-1; D remains ambiguous. Germline assignment: CDR1 LNHDA and CDR2 SQIVND (reference sequence). The CDR3 length is 13 residues. The germline V and J ends were trimmed by 10 bases and 2 bases, with 14 bases remaining between them. This chain's CDR3 is CATKGRGNTEAFF. Here the CDR3 DNA reads TGTGCCACTAAGGGTCGGGGAAACACTGAAGCTTTCTTT.

This clonotype was recorded a few times. The chain employs TRBV5-1 and TRBJ2-7; a possible D gene is TRBD2 (6 bases). V gave up 1 base and J gave up 2 bases, with 10 bases separating them. The CDR3 covers 14 residues. CDR1 and CDR2 from the germline V gene are SGHRS and YFSETQ. The CDR3 here is CASSLRGGTYEQYV. CDR3 bases: TGCGCCAGCAGCTTGCGAGGCGGGACCTACGAGCAGTACGTC.

This clonotype was seen a handful of times. V is TRBV7-8 and J is TRBJ2-1; D is possibly TRBD2 (6 bases). Germline CDR1 reads SGHVS; CDR2 reads FQNEAQ. The CDR3 spans 16 residues. The V and J ends lost 8 bases and 4 bases respectively, with 21 bases between them. CDR3 amino acids: CASEEGVTGIYNEQFF. The CDR3 region has the DNA TGTGCCAGCGAGGAGGGAGTGACCGGGATATACAATGAGCAGTTCTTC.

In this sample, this clonotype turned up a few times. The V gene is TRBV7-6, the J gene TRBJ2-1; D gene uncertain. Germline values: CDR1 SGHVS, CDR2 FNYEAQ. The V end was cut by 0 bases, the J end by 10 bases, with 4 bases between. The CDR3 covers 11 residues. CDR3 amino acids: CASSLAAEQFF. CDR3 DNA sequence: TGTGCCAGCAGCTTAGCAGCGGAGCAGTTCTTC.

The chain combines TRBV9 with TRBJ2-7, with D hard to call. V lost 4 bases and J 6 bases, leaving 14 bases between the germline ends. Germline-derived CDR1 and CDR2 are SGDLS and YYNGEE. The CDR3 covers 13 residues. As DNA, the CDR3 is TGTGCCAGCAGCCCGACATCCGGCTCCGAGCAGTACTTC. It is translated as CASSPTSGSEQYF.

The sample holds a few counts of this clonotype. As DNA, the CDR3 is TGCAGCGTAACCCCCGCCTGGGGAGCCCAAGAGACCCAGTACTTC. This gives the protein CSVTPAWGAQETQYF. J is TRBJ2-5 and V is TRBV29-1; the D gene is possibly TRBD2 (5 bases). Germline lookup yields CDR1 SQVTM and CDR2 ANQGSEA. The V end lost 6 bases, the J end lost 1 base, and 18 bases lay between the germline ends. The CDR3 totals 15 residues.

This clonotype was observed a few times. The CDR3 DNA reads as TGTGCCAGCACTCTCCTCGGGCTGTTGAACAATGAGCAGTTCTTC. The encoded protein is CASTLLGLLNNEQFF. The chain has TRBV5-4 and TRBJ2-1; D not certain. The length of the CDR3 is 15 residues. The germline V and J ends were trimmed by 6 bases and 5 bases, with 18 bases remaining between them. The germline CDR1 and CDR2 sequences are SGHNT and YYREEE (reference sequence). Variable domain in full (rest from reference TRBV5-4 and TRBJ2-1): ETGVTQSPTHLIKTRGQQVTLRCSSQSGHNTVSWYQQALGQGPQFIFQYYREEENGRGNFPPRFSGLQFPNYSSELNVNALELDDSALYLCASTLLGLLNNEQFFGPGTRLTVL.

This clonotype was picked up a small number of times. The chain combines TRBV11-2 with TRBJ2-1; D might be TRBD1 (6 bases). V was pared by 4 bases and J by 4 bases, with 11 bases between. The length of the CDR3 is 14 residues. Germline-derived CDR1 and CDR2 are SGHAT and FQNNGV. The CDR3 nucleotides are TGTGCCAGCAGCTCGCGGACAGTTTACAATGAGCAGTTCTTC. Translated, it gives CASSSRTVYNEQFF. Full variable domain (remainder filled in from reference TRBV11-2 and TRBJ2-1): EAGVAQSPRYKIIEKRQSVAFWCNPISGHATLYWYQQILGQGPKLLIQFQNNGVVDDSQLPKDRFSAERLKGVDSTLKIQPAKLEDSAVYLCASSSRTVYNEQFFGPGTRLTVL.